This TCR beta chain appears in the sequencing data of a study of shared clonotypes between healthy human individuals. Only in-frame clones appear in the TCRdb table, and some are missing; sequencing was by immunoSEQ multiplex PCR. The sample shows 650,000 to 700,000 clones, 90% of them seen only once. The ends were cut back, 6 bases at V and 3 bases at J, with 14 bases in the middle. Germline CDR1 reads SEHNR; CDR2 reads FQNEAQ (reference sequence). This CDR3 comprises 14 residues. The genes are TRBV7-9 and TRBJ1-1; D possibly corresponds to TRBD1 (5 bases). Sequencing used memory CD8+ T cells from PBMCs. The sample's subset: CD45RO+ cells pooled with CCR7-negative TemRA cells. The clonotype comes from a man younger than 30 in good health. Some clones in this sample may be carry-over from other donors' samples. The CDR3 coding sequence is TGTGCCAGCAGTCAGGGAGGGGCGCACACTGAAGCTTTCTTT. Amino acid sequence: CASSQGGAHTEAFF.